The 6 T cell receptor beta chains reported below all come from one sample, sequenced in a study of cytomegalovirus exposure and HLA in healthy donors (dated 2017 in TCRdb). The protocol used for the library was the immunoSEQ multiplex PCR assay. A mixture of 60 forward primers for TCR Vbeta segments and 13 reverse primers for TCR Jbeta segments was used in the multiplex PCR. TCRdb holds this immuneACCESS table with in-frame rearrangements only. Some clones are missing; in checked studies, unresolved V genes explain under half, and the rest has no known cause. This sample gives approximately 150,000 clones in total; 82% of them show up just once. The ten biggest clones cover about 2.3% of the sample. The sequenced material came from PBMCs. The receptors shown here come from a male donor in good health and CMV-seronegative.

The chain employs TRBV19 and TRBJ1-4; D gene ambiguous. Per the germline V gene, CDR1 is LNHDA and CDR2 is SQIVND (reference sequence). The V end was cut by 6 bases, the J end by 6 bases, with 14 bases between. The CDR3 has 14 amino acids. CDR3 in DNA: TGTGCCAGTAGCCCGGGAGGTCTTGATGAAAAACTGTTTTTT. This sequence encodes CASSPGGLDEKLFF.

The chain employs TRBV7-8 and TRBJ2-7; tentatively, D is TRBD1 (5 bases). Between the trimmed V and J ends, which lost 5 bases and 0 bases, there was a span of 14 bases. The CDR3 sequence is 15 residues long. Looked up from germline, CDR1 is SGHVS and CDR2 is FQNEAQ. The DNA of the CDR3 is TGTGCCAGCAGCAACGGACACGGGCCCTCCTACGAGCAGTACTTC. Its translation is CASSNGHGPSYEQYF.

CDR3 nucleotide sequence: TGTGCCAGCAGCCAACAGGGGGCTAACTATGGCTACACCTTC. This translates into CASSQQGANYGYTF. The chain links TRBV5-4 to TRBJ1-2; 8 bases are a match to TRBD1. The V gene's germline CDR1 is SGHNT and CDR2 YYREEE (reference sequence). With 4 bases clipped from V and 0 bases from J, the junction kept 2 bases outside the gene matches. The CDR3 sequence is 14 residues long.

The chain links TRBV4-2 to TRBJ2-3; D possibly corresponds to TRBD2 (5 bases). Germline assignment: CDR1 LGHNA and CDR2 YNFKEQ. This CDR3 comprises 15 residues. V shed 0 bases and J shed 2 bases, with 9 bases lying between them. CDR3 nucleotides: TGTGCCAGCAGCCAAGATACCGGGGTCACAGATACGCAGTATTTT. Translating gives CASSQDTGVTDTQYF.

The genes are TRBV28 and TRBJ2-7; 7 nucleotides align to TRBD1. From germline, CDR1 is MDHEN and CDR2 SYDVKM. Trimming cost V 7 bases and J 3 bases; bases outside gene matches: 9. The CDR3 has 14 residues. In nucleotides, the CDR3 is TGTGCCAGCAACCTCGGGACAGCATTCTACGAGCAGTACTTC. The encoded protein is CASNLGTAFYEQYF.

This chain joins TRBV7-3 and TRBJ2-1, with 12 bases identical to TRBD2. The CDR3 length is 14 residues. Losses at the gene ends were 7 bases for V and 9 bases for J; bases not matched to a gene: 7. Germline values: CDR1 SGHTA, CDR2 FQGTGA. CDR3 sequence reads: CASTLAGGRSEQFF. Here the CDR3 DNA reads TGTGCCAGCACTCTAGCGGGAGGGAGGAGTGAGCAGTTCTTC. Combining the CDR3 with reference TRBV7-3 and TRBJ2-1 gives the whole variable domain GAGVSQTPSNKVTEKGKYVELRCDPISGHTALYWYRQSLGQGPEFLIYFQGTGAADDSGLPNDRFFAVRPEGSVSTLKIQRTERGDSAVYLCASTLAGGRSEQFFGPGTRLTVL.